The 21 T cell receptor beta chains presented below share a single source sample, sequenced in a study of cytomegalovirus exposure and HLA in healthy donors. Clones were sequenced by immunoSEQ multiplex PCR, and TCRdb holds only the in-frame ones, with some missing. The table lists 150,000 to 200,000 clones, around four fifths of them singletons. Sequencing was carried out using PBMCs. Receptors originate from a man aged 18 to 35 in good health and CMV-seropositive.

The chain uses TRBV2 and TRBJ2-1; D perhaps matches TRBD2 (6 bases). The V end was cut by 9 bases, the J end by 12 bases, with 24 bases between. The CDR3 loop spans 14 amino acids. The V gene's germline CDR1 is SNHLY and CDR2 FYNNEI. The DNA for the CDR3 is TGTGCCAGTGGGCCCTCAACTAGTGGGGGGTCGCAGTTCTTC. It is translated as CASGPSTSGGSQFF.

This chain uses TRBV6-5 with TRBJ1-4; TRBD1 aligns across 7 bases. The V segment lost 4 bases and the J segment 8 bases; nucleotides outside the gene matches: 10. The germline CDR1 and CDR2 sequences are MNHEY and SVGAGI. The CDR3 totals 15 residues. CDR3 amino acids: CASSSQTGWNEKLFF. Written as DNA, the CDR3 is TGTGCCAGCAGTTCCCAGACAGGGTGGAACGAAAAACTGTTTTTT.

The CDR3 region is CASSPGAGDREQFF. The DNA of the CDR3 is TGTGCCAGCTCACCTGGGGCGGGAGATCGGGAGCAGTTCTTC. This chain uses TRBV18 with TRBJ2-1, with TRBD2 matching 7 bases. The CDR3 extends over 14 amino acids. The germline V gene encodes CDR1 KGHSH and CDR2 LQKENI. The ends lost 3 bases at V and 10 bases at J; junction bases unmatched: 9.

In DNA, the CDR3 is TGCGCCAGCAGCCCCGAGGGGGACGGACTAGCGGGAGGGGGCACAGATACGCAGTATTTT. It yields the protein CASSPEGDGLAGGGTDTQYF. This chain joins TRBV5-1 and TRBJ2-3, with 15 bases lining up with TRBD2. Germline assignment: CDR1 SGHRS and CDR2 YFSETQ. CDR3 length equals 20 residues. V dropped 4 bases and J dropped 1; count of bases not matched to a gene: 13.

The rearrangement links TRBV18 to TRBJ1-2; D possibly corresponds to TRBD1 (5 bases). The CDR3 spans 13 residues. Trimming took off 3 bases at V and 4 bases at J, with 9 bases between the two ends. Germline assignment: CDR1 KGHSH and CDR2 LQKENI. As DNA, the CDR3 is TGTGCCAGCTCACCTTCGGGGGGCTATGGCTACACCTTC. It is translated as CASSPSGGYGYTF.

This clone appeared once. This chain joins TRBV28 and TRBJ2-1; perhaps TRBD1 as D (5 bases). CDR3 length: 14 residues. V lost 6 bases and J 6 bases, leaving 15 bases between the germline ends. Per germline, CDR1 MDHEN and CDR2 SYDVKM. This chain's CDR3 is CASSLQGPGNEQFF. The CDR3 nucleotides are TGTGCCAGCAGCCTCCAGGGCCCGGGCAATGAGCAGTTCTTC.

The J gene is TRBJ1-5, the V gene TRBV27; the match to TRBD1 covers 11 bases. The CDR3 is 14 amino acids. V lost 4 bases and J lost 6; bases outside the gene matches: 2. Germline V gives CDR1 MNHEY, CDR2 SMNVEV (reference sequence). DNA of the CDR3: TGTGCCAGCAGTTGGACAGGGGGCAGTCAGCCCCAGCATTTT. Encoded protein: CASSWTGGSQPQHF.

The gene calls are TRBV5-4 and TRBJ2-7, with D possibly being TRBD1 (6 bases). Deletions cut 4 bases from V and 1 base from J, with 15 bases between. Germline assignment: CDR1 SGHNT and CDR2 YYREEE (reference sequence). The CDR3 covers 15 residues. The CDR3 DNA sequence: TGTGCCAGCAGCACAGGGATAGCCCCTTCCTACGAGCAGTACTTC. It is translated as CASSTGIAPSYEQYF.

In regard to this clone: One end of the junction varies from germline; a read error may be responsible. The chain recombines TRBV13 with TRBJ2-5, with TRBD1 matching 9 bases. The CDR3 sequence is 14 residues long. Germline-derived CDR1 and CDR2 are PRHDT and FYEKMQ (reference sequence). The CDR3 spells CASSIGTGLETQYF. The CDR3 region has the DNA TGTGCCAGCAGCATAGGGACAGGGCTAGAGACCCAGTACTTC.

V and J are TRBV6-1 and TRBJ1-2, with unresolved D. This CDR3 is 14 amino acids long. V lost 3 bases, J lost 0 bases, and 8 bases lay in between. CDR1 is MNHNS and CDR2 is SASEGT in the germline V gene. CDR3 sequence reads: CASSDSGTNYGYTF. DNA for the CDR3: TGTGCCAGCAGTGACTCCGGGACTAACTATGGCTACACCTTC.

A few counts support this clone. The chain joins TRBV7-9 to TRBJ2-5; 11 nucleotides match TRBD2. The CDR3 runs 15 residues. Germline assignment: CDR1 SEHNR and CDR2 FQNEAQ (reference sequence). J gave up 5 bases and V 5 bases, and 7 bases lay outside the gene matches. The CDR3 sequence: CASSPLAGGGETQYF. The CDR3 DNA follows: TGTGCCAGCAGCCCTCTAGCGGGAGGAGGTGAGACCCAGTACTTC.

Regarding this clone: In the same sample, other DNA sequences code for this CDR3. The chain uses TRBV6-5 and TRBJ2-3; D gene uncertain. The CDR3 sequence is 11 residues long. The V end was cut by 2 bases, the J end by 6 bases, with 3 bases between. Germline V gives CDR1 MNHEY, CDR2 SVGAGI. The CDR3 sequence is CASSYLDTQYF. CDR3 in DNA: TGTGCCAGCAGTTACCTGGATACGCAGTATTTT.

The rearrangement links TRBV6-5 to TRBJ1-2; D possibly corresponds to TRBD1 (5 bases). The CDR3 sequence is 12 residues long. V dropped 10 bases and J dropped 4 bases, with 13 bases sitting between them. From germline, CDR1 is MNHEY and CDR2 SVGAGI. Written as DNA, the CDR3 is TGTGCCACCGCTGACAGTTTCTATGGCTACACCTTC. Its protein product is CATADSFYGYTF.

The rearrangement links TRBV6-1 to TRBJ2-7, with D perhaps matching TRBD1 (7 bases). The germline gives CDR1 MNHNS, CDR2 SASEGT. The length of the CDR3 is 14 residues. Trimming removed 5 bases from V and 3 bases from J, with 14 bases in between. The CDR3 DNA follows: TGTGCCAGCAGTCGCCGACAGGGAGGCTACGAGCAGTACTTC. It encodes CASSRRQGGYEQYF.

The DNA for the CDR3 is TGTGCCAGCAGTCCGGACGGCCGACGGGGAAATGAAAAACTGTTTTTT. Amino acids: CASSPDGRRGNEKLFF. This chain joins TRBV27 and TRBJ1-4; D not certain. V lost 5 bases, J lost 5 bases, and 18 bases lay in between. Germline V lookup: CDR1 MNHEY, CDR2 SMNVEV (reference sequence). This CDR3 has 16 residues.

The chain couples TRBV27 to TRBJ2-7, with D perhaps matching TRBD2 (5 bases). Per the germline V gene, CDR1 is MNHEY and CDR2 is SMNVEV (reference sequence). Trimming removed 6 bases from V and 6 bases from J, with 15 bases in between. The CDR3 sequence is 13 residues long. CDR3 nucleotide sequence: TGTGCCAGCAGGCCGGGATTCCGTGGCGAGCAGTACTTC. Encoded protein: CASRPGFRGEQYF.

The rearrangement uses TRBV6-1 and TRBJ1-2; weak D call: TRBD1 (6 bases). Trimming stripped 6 bases from V and 1 base from J, with 15 bases between. The germline gives CDR1 MNHNS, CDR2 SASEGT. The CDR3 spans 15 residues. The CDR3, as DNA: TGTGCCAGCAGGGAGACAGGTCGCCTTAACTATGGCTACACCTTC. It specifies CASRETGRLNYGYTF.

V usage is TRBV10-3 and J usage is TRBJ2-7; 9 bases map to TRBD2. There are 17 residues in the CDR3. Germline V CDR1 and CDR2: ENHRY, SYGVKD. V was clipped by 0 bases and J by 0 bases; unmatched bases: 6. CDR3 protein: CAISESGLAGSSYEQYF. The CDR3 region has the DNA TGTGCCATCAGTGAGTCAGGTCTAGCGGGGAGCTCCTACGAGCAGTACTTC.

This sequence joins TRBV28 and TRBJ2-1, with 10 bases aligning to TRBD2. The CDR3 is 12 amino acids. V shed 6 bases, J shed 12 bases, and the junction held 5 bases outside the gene matches. From germline, CDR1 is MDHEN and CDR2 SYDVKM. CDR3 region: CASRGSGGAQFF. The CDR3 coding sequence is TGTGCCAGCAGGGGGAGCGGGGGGGCGCAGTTCTTC.

V is TRBV25-1 and J is TRBJ2-3; D gene uncertain. CDR3 length: 13 residues. V dropped 4 bases and J dropped 3 bases, with 8 bases sitting between them. The germline V gene has CDR1 MGHDK and CDR2 SYGVNS. The CDR3 nucleotides are TGTGCCAGCAGTGTAGCCGGGACAGATACGCAGTATTTT. It encodes CASSVAGTDTQYF.

V usage is TRBV4-3 and J usage is TRBJ2-2; D possibly corresponds to TRBD2 (6 bases). Germline loops: CDR1 LGHNA, CDR2 YSLEER. Deletions cut 4 bases from V and 5 bases from J, with 14 bases between. The CDR3 is made up of 15 amino acids. The CDR3 DNA reads TGCGCCAGCAGCCCAAGCGGGCGAAGAACCGGGGAGCTGTTTTTT. Translating it yields CASSPSGRRTGELFF.